These 2 T cell receptor beta chains share one sample of origin, sequenced in a study of blood T cell repertoires in COVID-19. Produced via immunoSEQ multiplex PCR; TCRdb's table is partial and in-frame only. The sample has fewer than 400,000 clones, 80% to 90% seen once. Sequencing was performed on PBMCs or T cells enriched from blood (not recorded which). The receptors were gathered from a woman aged 45-65 years who had recovered from COVID-19.

The rearrangement joins TRBV4-1 to TRBJ2-2; 11 bases match TRBD2. The germline V gene has CDR1 MGHRA and CDR2 YSYEKL. After removal of 1 base from V and 1 base from J, the junction contained 2 bases not matched to a gene. The CDR3 has 17 residues. The CDR3 is CASSQAGLAGNTGELFF. CDR3 nucleotides: TGCGCCAGCAGCCAAGCAGGACTAGCGGGGAACACCGGGGAGCTGTTTTTT.

Of note for this clone: Its ends do not fully match the called genes, so a read error is possible. The V call is TRBV7-2, the J call TRBJ2-5; 11 bases fit TRBD2. This CDR3 spans 14 amino acids. Germline loops: CDR1 SGHTA, CDR2 FQGNSA. The CDR3 nucleotides read TGTGCCAGCAGATTAGCGGGGGGGGAAGAGACCCAGTACTTC. It codes for CASRLAGGEETQYF. Full variable domain (rest looked up from reference TRBV7-2 and TRBJ2-5): GAGVSQSPSNKVTEKGKDVELRCDPISGHTALYWYRQSLGQGLEFLIYFQGNSAPDKSGLPSDRFSAERTGGSVSTLTIQRTQQEDSAVYLCASRLAGGEETQYFGPGTRLLVL.